This T cell receptor (beta chain) was captured by sequencing in a study of T cell repertoires in cytomegalovirus infection (dated by TCRdb to 2018 to 2020). Background for the entire study: The peptide stimulations were aimed at well-studied HLA-B-restricted epitopes as well as recently identified HLA-C-restricted CMV epitopes, whose presentation resists viral immunomodulation. Donor HLA type was relevant to the analysis, because carriage of CMV infection together with the matching HLA type was indicated by public TCR beta signatures.

The sample's treatment or condition label, decoded: in vitro stimulation with specific CMV peptide epitopes to enrich CMV-specific T cells. The study at large found these results: The ex vivo response was dominated by HLA-C-restricted CMV-specific TCR beta clonotypes, which also provided the single most frequent clonotype in two of eight donors. In both this cohort and an independent cohort of 352 donors, the cumulative frequency of public TCR beta family members distinguished carriers of CMV infection plus the relevant HLA type.

Sequencing relied on an Illumina HiSeq 1500. The raw public data were reprocessed by TCRdb itself: fastp quality trimming at Q25, MiXCR clonotype calling, in-frame beta chains only. Each CDR3 protein appears once, grouped with its most common genes and DNA. The sample yields about 110,000 distinct CDR3 sequences; roughly 41% were counted once. The ten largest clonotypes hold about 76% of the sample. In the germline V gene (reference sequence), CDR1 corresponds to LNHDA and CDR2 to SQIVND. The CDR3, cysteine through phenylalanine, is 13 amino acids long. The DNA shown is the 39-base CDR3, in frame from base 1. V and J lose 5 bases and 3 bases, and a span of 8 bases separates them. About this clonotype: Its recognized antigen is unknown. No clone much larger than this one lies a single base away; base qualities are absent.

The receptor comes from a human donor in good health (CMV status not recorded). Some clones in this sample may be carry-over from other donors' samples. This sample comprised CD8+ T cells from cultured PBMCs, obtained from culture after CMV antigen stimulation. This receptor chain uses TRBV19 and TRBJ2-1, with the D gene too uncertain to name. The CDR3 protein is CASSVAVYNEQFF. The DNA reads TGTGCCAGTAGTGTAGCAGTCTACAATGAGCAGTTCTTC. With the portions outside the CDR3 filled from the reference TRBV19 and TRBJ2-1 genes, the complete variable region becomes DGGITQSPKYLFRKEGQNVTLSCEQNLNHDAMYWYRQDPGQGLRLIYYSQIVNDFQKGDIAEGYSVSREKKESFPLTVTSAQKNPTAFYLCASSVAVYNEQFFGPGTRLTVL.